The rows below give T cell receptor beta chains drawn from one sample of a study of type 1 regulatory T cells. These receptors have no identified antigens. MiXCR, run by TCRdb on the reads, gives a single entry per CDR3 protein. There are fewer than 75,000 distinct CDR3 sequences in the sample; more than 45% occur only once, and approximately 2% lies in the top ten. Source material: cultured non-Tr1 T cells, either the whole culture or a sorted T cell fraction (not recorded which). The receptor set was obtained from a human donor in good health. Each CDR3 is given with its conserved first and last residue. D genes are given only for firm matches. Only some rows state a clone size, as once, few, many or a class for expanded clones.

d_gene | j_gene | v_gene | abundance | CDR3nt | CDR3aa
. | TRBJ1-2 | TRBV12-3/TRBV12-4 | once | TGTGCCAGCAGTTTGGATAATGGCTACACCTTC | CASSLDNGYTF
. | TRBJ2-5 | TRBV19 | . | TGTGCCAGTAGTATGGGAAGTGGAGAGACCCAGTACTTC | CASSMGSGETQYF
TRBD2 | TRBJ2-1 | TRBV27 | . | TGTGCCAGCAGACCTCGCGGTAGGTCTGGCGGGGGGGCGCGCAATGAGCAGTTCTTC | CASRPRGRSGGGARNEQFF
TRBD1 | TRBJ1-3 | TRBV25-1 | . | TGTGCCAGCAAGCCCGGGACAGGGCAAGGAGGAAACACCATATATTTT | CASKPGTGQGGNTIYF
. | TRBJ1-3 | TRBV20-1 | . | TGCAGTGCACAACCGGGACACAGAGGAAACACCATATATTTT | CSAQPGHRGNTIYF
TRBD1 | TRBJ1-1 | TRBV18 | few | TGTGCCAGCTCACCACGGGAGGGGGCCGCTGAAGCTTTCTTT | CASSPREGAAEAFF
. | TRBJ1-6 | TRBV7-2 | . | TGTGCCAGCGCCCAGGGGAGCTCCTATAATTCACCCCTCCACTTT | CASAQGSSYNSPLHF
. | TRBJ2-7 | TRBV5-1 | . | TGCGCCAGCAGCTTGGAGGGCGGGTCCACCTACGAGCAGTACTTC | CASSLEGGSTYEQYF
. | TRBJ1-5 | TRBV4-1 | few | TGCGCCAGCAGCCAAGATGGGGGTATTGGCAATCAGCCCCAGCATTTT | CASSQDGGIGNQPQHF
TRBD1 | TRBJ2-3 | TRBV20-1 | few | TGCAGTGCCGCCTATGTGACAGGGGGTGGGGGGACGGATACGCAGTATTTT | CSAAYVTGGGGTDTQYF
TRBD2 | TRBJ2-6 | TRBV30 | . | TGTGCCTGGAGTGGCGGGGGCTCTGGGGCCAACGTCCTGACTTTC | CAWSGGGSGANVLTF
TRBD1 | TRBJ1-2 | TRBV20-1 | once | TGCAGTGCCACGGCGGGACAGGGGAACTATGGCTACACCTTC | CSATAGQGNYGYTF
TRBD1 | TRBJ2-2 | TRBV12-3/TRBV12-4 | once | TGTGCCAGCAGTTCCTGGACAGGATTCCTCCCCGGGGAGCTGTTTTTT | CASSSWTGFLPGELFF
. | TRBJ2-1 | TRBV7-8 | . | TGTGCCAGCAGCCTAGGGGGCGGGGGGACTACAGGTGAGCAGTTCTTC | CASSLGGGGTTGEQFF
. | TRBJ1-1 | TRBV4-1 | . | TGCGCCAGCAGCCAAGATGGGCAGCGAAGGGCTTTCTTT | CASSQDGQRRAFF
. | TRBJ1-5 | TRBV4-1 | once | TGCGCCAGCAGCCAAGATGCCCCCGGGGTCAATCAGCCCCAGCATTTT | CASSQDAPGVNQPQHF
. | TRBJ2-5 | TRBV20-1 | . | TGCAGTGCTAGAGATAGGAGGGGACAAGAGACCCAGTACTTC | CSARDRRGQETQYF
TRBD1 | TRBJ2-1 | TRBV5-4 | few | TGTGCCAGCAGCACTAGGACAGGGATTCGGGAGCAGTTCTTC | CASSTRTGIREQFF
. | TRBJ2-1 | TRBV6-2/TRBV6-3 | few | TGTGCCAGCAGTAAGCAGGTGTCCACTAATGAGCAGTTCTTC | CASSKQVSTNEQFF